This T cell receptor beta chain comes out of a study of brain T cells in children with intractable seizures. The CDR3 is 15 amino acids. Germline CDR1 reads MNHEY; CDR2 reads SVGAGI. Trimming took 4 bases from V and 7 from J; bases not matched to a gene: 11. Study-wide findings and caveats: Clones missing pre-surgery may reflect undersampling of that blood sample. Viral specificity was inferred only from CDR3 similarity; HCMV serostatus was unknown.

The repertoire was sequenced with immunoSEQ multiplex PCR; TCRdb's copy has only in-frame clones and lacks some. This repertoire shows around 340,000 clones, about 93% found once; its top ten account for roughly 5.8%. As concerns this clone: Its antigen remains unidentified.

Sample time point: blood from clinic visit 5 months post-surgery; TSC patient then seizure free. The sequenced cases were selected for having the highest brain T cell transcript signatures. Before surgery, patients took at least one anti-epileptic drug. This material consisted of peripheral blood, taken roughly 5 months after surgery. The receptor comes from a boy in the first two years of life with tuberous sclerosis and intractable seizures. The J gene is TRBJ2-7, the V gene TRBV6-5; 9 positions agree with TRBD1. CDR3 in amino acids: CASSSPGQGSTEQYF. Here the CDR3 DNA reads TGTGCCAGCAGTTCCCCGGGACAGGGAAGTACTGAGCAGTACTTC.